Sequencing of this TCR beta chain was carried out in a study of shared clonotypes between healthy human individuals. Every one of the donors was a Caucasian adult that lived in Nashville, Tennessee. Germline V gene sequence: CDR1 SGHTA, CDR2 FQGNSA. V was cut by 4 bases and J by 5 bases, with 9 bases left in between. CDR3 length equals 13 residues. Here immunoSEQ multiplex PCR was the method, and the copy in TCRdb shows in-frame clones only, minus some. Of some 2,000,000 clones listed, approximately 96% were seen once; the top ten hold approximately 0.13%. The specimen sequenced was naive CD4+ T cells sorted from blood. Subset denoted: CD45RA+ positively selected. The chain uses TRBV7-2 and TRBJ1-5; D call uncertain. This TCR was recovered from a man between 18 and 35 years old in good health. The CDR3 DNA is TGTGCCAGCAGCTCGTGGGGAGATCAGCCCCAGCATTTT. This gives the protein CASSSWGDQPQHF.